This entry describes one T cell receptor beta chain. The data originate from a study of control samples from healthy donors and cancer patients. The V end lost 5 bases, the J end lost 6 bases, and 19 bases lay between the germline ends. This CDR3 contains 15 residues. Germline CDR1 SEHNR, CDR2 FQNEAQ (reference sequence). Clones were read by immunoSEQ multiplex PCR, and TCRdb kept only the in-frame ones, dropping some. Of 100,000 to 150,000 clones listed, about 93% are singletons. The sample consisted of blood. V usage is TRBV7-9 and J usage is TRBJ1-2; no definite D call. The sequence derives from a man aged 18 to 35 in good health. The CDR3 here is CASSTWDNTKDGYTF. The CDR3 region has the DNA TGTGCCAGCAGCACCTGGGATAACACCAAGGATGGCTACACCTTC.